This TCR beta chain was observed in a study of blood T cell repertoires in COVID-19. Original methodology: Cell counts per sample came from amplifying reference gene primers. Generated by immunoSEQ multiplex PCR, the TCRdb table keeps only in-frame clones and is missing some. Clonal size and the V and J genes are those of that table, whereas D and trimming came from the DNA. Of approximately 80,000 clones listed, about 90% are singletons. V shed 2 bases, J shed 8 bases, and the junction held 7 bases outside the gene matches. This CDR3 is built from 15 residues. CDR1 and CDR2 (germline): MNHEY, SVGEGT.

This clonotype was obtained from a human donor in a cohort sampled during active COVID-19. The J gene is TRBJ2-1, the V gene TRBV6-2 or TRBV6-3; 9 bases fit TRBD1. What was sequenced was peripheral blood. CDR3 DNA: TGTGCCAGCAGTTACCCCGGGACAGGGAGCCATGAGCAGTTCTTC. This gives the protein CASSYPGTGSHEQFF.